The 25 T cell receptor beta chains below were found in one sample sequenced in a study of blood T cells in healthy people across ages. Next came a second PCR, run for about 6 to 11 cycles, which used a sample-barcoded 5' primer along with a J-beta primer mix. TCRdb ran MiXCR on the 5' RACE reads and lists one entry per CDR3 protein. Among 500,000 to 700,000 distinct CDR3 sequences listed, approximately 30% were seen once. The sequencing sample was made of blood. The receptors derive from a woman aged 80 or over in good health.

This clonotype has only a few counts. J is TRBJ2-3 and V is TRBV15; D is ambiguous. V was clipped by 1 base and J by 7 bases, with 6 bases between them. CDR3 length: 12 residues. CDR1 is LNHNV, CDR2 YYDKDF, per germline (reference sequence). As DNA, the CDR3 is TGTGCCACCAGCAGAGTAGCTCATACGCAGTATTTT. This gives the protein CATSRVAHTQYF.

The table lists this clonotype with a few counts. The chain carries TRBV20-1 and TRBJ2-6; 10 nucleotides agree with TRBD1. From germline, CDR1 is DFQATT and CDR2 SNEGSKA (reference sequence). The J segment lost 0 bases and the V segment lost 1 base, leaving 6 bases of the junction unmatched. The CDR3 has 18 amino acids. CDR3 bases: TGCAGTGCTAGAGCCGACAGGGGGCAAGTCTCTGGGGCCAACGTCCTGACTTTC. Its translation is CSARADRGQVSGANVLTF.

This clonotype was picked up many times. The chain joins TRBV29-1 to TRBJ2-6, with TRBD2 as a possible D gene (6 bases). V shed 2 bases and J shed 0 bases, with 11 bases lying between them. Germline lookup yields CDR1 SQVTM and CDR2 ANQGSEA. The CDR3 has 16 amino acids. The CDR3 spells CSVELRGFSGANVLTF. For the CDR3, the DNA is TGCAGCGTTGAACTGCGGGGATTCTCTGGGGCCAACGTCCTGACTTTC.

This clonotype has at least ten counts. V usage is TRBV2 and J usage is TRBJ1-2, with D tentatively TRBD1 (6 bases). The CDR3 spans 14 residues. V shed 4 bases and J shed 6 bases, with 15 bases lying between them. CDR1 is SNHLY, CDR2 FYNNEI, per germline. CDR3 in amino acids: CASSVQSQGHGYTF. Here the CDR3 DNA reads TGTGCCAGCAGTGTCCAGTCACAGGGTCATGGCTACACCTTC.

The CDR3 loop is CASSSLYRDRATEAFF. CDR3 nucleotide sequence: TGTGCCAGCAGCTCGCTTTACCGGGACAGGGCCACTGAAGCTTTCTTT. V is TRBV5-6 and J is TRBJ1-1, with 9 nucleotides matching TRBD1. The CDR3 has 16 residues. The V gene's germline CDR1 is SGHDT and CDR2 YYEEEE. Losses at the gene ends were 3 bases for V and 4 bases for J; bases not matched to a gene: 10.

This clonotype was seen many times. The chain couples TRBV5-5 to TRBJ1-6, with D uncertain. Trimming cost V 4 bases and J 10 bases, with 12 bases left between them. This CDR3 is 13 amino acids long. The V gene's germline CDR1 is SGHKS and CDR2 YYEKEE (reference sequence). The CDR3 DNA sequence: TGTGCCAGCAGCCTGGGGTGGCGGTCACCCCTCCACTTT. It yields the protein CASSLGWRSPLHF.

Concerning this clonotype: Germline and junction disagree at one end, which may indicate a read error. This chain links TRBV12-3 or TRBV12-4 with TRBJ1-5; no reliable D call. The CDR3 is made up of 14 amino acids. The CDR3 here is CASSWADRDQPRHF. CDR3 DNA sequence: TGTGCCAGTTCCTGGGCCGACCGCGACCAGCCCCGGCATTTT.

As for this clonotype: Mismatch with germline at one junction end may stem from a read error. The rearrangement links TRBV12-3 or TRBV12-4 to TRBJ2-3; tentatively, D is TRBD1 (6 bases). This CDR3 region has 15 residues. As DNA, the CDR3 is TGTGCCAGCAGTTCCGCTAGAGGGTGGACAGATGCGCAGTATTTT. Its protein product is CASSSARGWTDAQYF.

This clonotype was seen more than once but under ten times. V usage is TRBV27 and J usage is TRBJ1-1; 7 positions match TRBD1. The CDR3 sequence is 14 residues long. The V segment lost 5 bases and the J segment 4 bases; nucleotides outside the gene matches: 7. The germline V gene encodes CDR1 MNHEY and CDR2 SMNVEV (reference sequence). CDR3: CASSGISGGTEAFF. Written as DNA, the CDR3 is TGTGCCAGCAGTGGGATATCAGGGGGCACTGAAGCTTTCTTT.

This clonotype was seen at least ten times. The genes are TRBV7-8 and TRBJ1-5; 7 positions agree with TRBD1. After removal of 5 bases from V and 5 bases from J, the junction contained 3 bases not matched to a gene. The germline gives CDR1 SGHVS, CDR2 FQNEAQ. The length of the CDR3 is 13 residues. CDR3 nucleotide sequence: TGTGCCAGCAGCCTACAGGGGCATCAGCCCCAGCATTTT. Residues: CASSLQGHQPQHF.

A few counts support this clonotype. The chain has TRBV2 and TRBJ1-2, with a possible D match to TRBD1 (6 bases). The germline gives CDR1 SNHLY, CDR2 FYNNEI. This CDR3 contains 14 residues. V was shortened by 0 bases and J by 1 base, with 6 bases between the two germline ends. Here the CDR3 DNA reads TGTGCCAGCAGTGAAGCGGACAGTAACTATGGCTACACCTTC. Its translation is CASSEADSNYGYTF.

To note about this clonotype: This may stem from a read error, because a much larger clone lies one nucleotide away. The chain recombines TRBV6-5 with TRBJ2-5; 7 nucleotides agree with TRBD2. After removal of 1 base from V and 11 bases from J, the junction contained 10 bases not matched to a gene. The CDR3 is 14 residues long. Germline V CDR1 and CDR2: MNHEY, SVGAGI. The CDR3 loop is CASSYWRGTNEQYF. The CDR3 DNA follows: TGTGCCAGCAGTTACTGGCGGGGGACGAATGAGCAGTACTTC.

This clonotype was counted many times. The chain recombines TRBV2 with TRBJ1-1, with D unresolved. Germline V gene lookup returns CDR1 SNHLY and CDR2 FYNNEI. The V gene lost 5 bases and the J gene lost 8 bases, with 6 bases spanning the gap. CDR3 size: 10 residues. The CDR3: CASSLGEAFF. The CDR3 DNA is TGTGCCAGCAGTCTCGGAGAAGCTTTCTTT.

This clonotype was seen at least ten times. The J gene is TRBJ2-1, the V gene TRBV5-1; TRBD2 agrees at 7 bases. The CDR3 runs 16 residues. J was trimmed by 5 bases and V by 2 bases; bases with no gene match: 10. Germline loops: CDR1 SGHRS, CDR2 YFSETQ. The CDR3 DNA follows: TGCGCCAGCAGCTTATACCCCGGGGGGTCCCACAATGAGCAGTTCTTC. As protein: CASSLYPGGSHNEQFF.

The chain uses TRBV5-1 and TRBJ2-2, with 10 bases matching TRBD1. The CDR3 covers 16 residues. Germline values: CDR1 SGHRS, CDR2 YFSETQ. V was clipped by 4 bases and J by 8 bases; unmatched bases: 11. CDR3 in amino acids: CASSPAGTGVSGELFF. Written as DNA, the CDR3 is TGCGCCAGCAGCCCAGCCGGGACAGGGGTATCAGGGGAGCTGTTTTTT.

The chain couples TRBV3-1 to TRBJ2-1; TRBD2 aligns across 8 bases. CDR1 is LGHDT, CDR2 YNNKEL, per germline (reference sequence). Germline trimming cut 3 bases from V and 5 bases from J; bases unmatched to any gene: 6. The CDR3 is 15 amino acids. CDR3 bases: TGTGCCAGCAGCCAGCGGGGGGCTTCCAACAATGAGCAGTTCTTC. Protein product: CASSQRGASNNEQFF.

J is TRBJ2-3 and V is TRBV4-1; 9 nucleotides match TRBD1. V was pared by 6 bases and J by 5 bases, with 15 bases of the junction left unmatched. Germline CDR1 and CDR2: MGHRA and YSYEKL. This CDR3 region has 17 residues. The CDR3 spells CASSHSVPGQGQDTQYF. CDR3 nucleotides: TGCGCCAGCAGTCATTCCGTACCGGGACAGGGACAAGATACGCAGTATTTT.

This clonotype was picked up a small number of times. The chain combines TRBV28 with TRBJ2-1, with a tentative D call TRBD1 (6 bases). Germline V CDR1 and CDR2: MDHEN, SYDVKM. Trimming left V 5 bases short and J 4 bases short, with 18 bases between. This CDR3 is 16 amino acids long. CDR3 DNA sequence: TGTGCCAGCAGTACCCTGGGCAGGGGCGGTTACAATGAGCAGTTCTTC. Its translation is CASSTLGRGGYNEQFF.

V usage is TRBV27 and J usage is TRBJ2-7; TRBD1 matches at 9 bases. Germline CDR1 MNHEY, CDR2 SMNVEV (reference sequence). V shed 6 bases and J 3 bases; nucleotides not matched to a gene: 12. CDR3 length equals 16 residues. The CDR3 DNA reads TGTGCCAGCAGCCTACCTCCGGGACAGGGAGTCTACGAGCAGTACTTC. It is translated as CASSLPPGQGVYEQYF.

This clonotype was seen only a few times. The rearrangement links TRBV7-6 to TRBJ2-5; D is undetermined. Germline values: CDR1 SGHVS, CDR2 FNYEAQ. CDR3 length: 15 residues. Deletions cut 2 bases from V and 2 bases from J, with 12 bases between. This CDR3 reads CASSLNLGSQETQYF. CDR3 bases: TGTGCCAGCAGCTTAAATCTCGGCTCGCAAGAGACCCAGTACTTC.

This clonotype was detected only a few times. The rearrangement links TRBV6-6 to TRBJ2-3, with 9 bases matching TRBD2. CDR1 is MNHNY, CDR2 SVGAGI, per germline (reference sequence). This CDR3 region has 15 residues. J gave up 3 bases and V 6 bases, and 7 bases lay outside the gene matches. The CDR3 nucleotides are TGTGCCAGCAGACGGGGAGCGGGGGGTACAGATACGCAGTATTTT. Its translation is CASRRGAGGTDTQYF.

Many counts were recorded for this clonotype. V and J are TRBV3-1 and TRBJ1-1; tentative D call: TRBD1 (5 bases). There are 12 residues in the CDR3. Germline CDR1 LGHDT, CDR2 YNNKEL (reference sequence). The V and J ends lost 1 base and 8 bases respectively, with 8 bases between them. The CDR3 DNA sequence: TGTGCCAGCAGCCAAGTGAGGACAGAAGCTTTCTTT. Protein: CASSQVRTEAFF.

This clonotype appeared many times. V is TRBV7-3 and J is TRBJ2-3, with D tentatively TRBD2 (6 bases). The V gene's germline CDR1 is SGHTA and CDR2 FQGTGA. V was clipped by 0 bases and J by 5 bases, with 15 bases between them. This CDR3 has 16 amino acids. As DNA, the CDR3 is TGTGCCAGCAGCTTAACAGGACTTGCGGGGAAAGATACGCAGTATTTT. Its protein product is CASSLTGLAGKDTQYF.

CDR3 coding DNA: TGCAGCGCAAGCATGGCAGGGGAAAACACTGAAGCTTTCTTT. Residues: CSASMAGENTEAFF. The chain joins TRBV29-1 to TRBJ1-1, with TRBD1 as a possible D gene (6 bases). Germline V gene sequence: CDR1 SQVTM, CDR2 ANQGSEA. The CDR3 length is 14 residues. The V and J ends lost 7 bases and 2 bases respectively, with 17 bases between them.

This clonotype has a count of ten or more. V is TRBV9 and J is TRBJ2-7; 7 bases align to TRBD2. Germline CDR1 SGDLS, CDR2 YYNGEE. The CDR3 loop spans 15 amino acids. V was clipped by 0 bases and J by 2 bases; unmatched bases: 5. The CDR3 here is CASSVGDYPTYEQYF. In DNA, the CDR3 is TGTGCCAGCAGCGTAGGGGACTACCCAACCTACGAGCAGTACTTC.